This T cell receptor (beta chain) was recorded in a study of OX40 agonist ivuxolimab in advanced cancers. The wider study: Dose-escalation cases comprised hepatocellular carcinoma, melanoma, renal cell or head and neck cancer.

The V and J ends lost 1 base and 8 bases respectively, with 12 bases between them. Germline V gene data show CDR1 as SGHNT and CDR2 as YYREEE (reference sequence). CDR3 length equals 13 residues. Clones were read by immunoSEQ multiplex PCR, and TCRdb kept only the in-frame ones, dropping some. The table shows more than 75,000 clones, with around four fifths occurring only once. The source material was CD4+ or CD8+ T cells sorted from blood, sampled in a trial of the OX40 agonist ivuxolimab. This receptor was taken from an adult with an advanced solid tumor such as melanoma, head and neck, liver or kidney cancer. The chain is built from TRBV5-4 and TRBJ1-1; weak D call: TRBD1 (6 bases). The CDR3 spells CASSLSMGHEAFF. In nucleotides, the CDR3 is TGTGCCAGCAGCTTGAGTATGGGACACGAAGCTTTCTTT.